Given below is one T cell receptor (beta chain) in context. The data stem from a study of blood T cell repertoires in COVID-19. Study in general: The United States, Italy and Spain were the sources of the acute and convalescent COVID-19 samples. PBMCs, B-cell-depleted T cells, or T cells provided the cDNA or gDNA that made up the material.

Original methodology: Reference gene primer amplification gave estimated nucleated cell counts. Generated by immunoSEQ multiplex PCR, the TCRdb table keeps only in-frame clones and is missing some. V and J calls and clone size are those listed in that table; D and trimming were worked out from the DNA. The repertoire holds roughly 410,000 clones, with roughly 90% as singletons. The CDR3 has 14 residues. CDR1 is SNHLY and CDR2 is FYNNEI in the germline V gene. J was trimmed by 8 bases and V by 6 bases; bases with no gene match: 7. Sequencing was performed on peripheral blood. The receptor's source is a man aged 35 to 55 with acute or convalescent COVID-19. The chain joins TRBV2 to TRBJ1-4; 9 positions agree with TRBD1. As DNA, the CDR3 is TGTGCCAGCAGCTTGGACAGGGGCCACGAAAAACTGTTTTTT. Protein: CASSLDRGHEKLFF. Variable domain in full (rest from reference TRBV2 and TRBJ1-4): EPEVTQTPSHQVTQMGQEVILRCVPISNHLYFYWYRQILGQKVEFLVSFYNNEISEKSEIFDDQFSVERPDGSNFTLKIRSTKLEDSAMYFCASSLDRGHEKLFFGSGTQLSVL.